The present TCR beta chain was sequenced within a study of T cells after yellow fever vaccination. TCRdb used MiXCR to reprocess the 5' RACE reads, holding one entry per CDR3 protein. The sample carries about 220,000 distinct CDR3 sequences, about 3% recorded once. The table lists this clonotype with many counts. At one boundary the junction diverges from the germline segment, which might be a read error. The CDR3 runs to 13 residues. In germline, CDR1 is SGHTA, CDR2 FQGNSA. The sample in question was CD4+ T cells sorted from PBMCs, obtained 10 days after the yellow fever booster vaccination. The rearrangement uses TRBV7-2 and TRBJ1-2, with 8 bases matching TRBD1. The sequence came from a man between 18 and 35 years old who received the YFV17D yellow fever vaccine. The CDR3 region has the DNA TGCGCCAGCAGCTTGGGACAGGACTATGGCTACACCTTC. Protein product: CASSLGQDYGYTF.